This T cell receptor beta chain originates from a study of T cells in Graves' hyperthyroidism and ophthalmopathy (dated by TCRdb to between 2018 and 2021). Regarding the complete study: Peripheral blood was sampled at the time of initial diagnosis, prior to any treatment. A discovery cohort of roughly 96 patients, about 43 with Graves' ophthalmopathy and 57 with stable Graves' hyperthyroidism, was used to find distinguishing TCR V-J signatures. An independent validation cohort of 18 to 20 hyperthyroidism patients and roughly 16 patients who later progressed to ophthalmopathy tested prospective prediction of ophthalmopathy. For training and testing, the 100 patients in the discovery cohort were randomly divided in a 7:3 ratio. In roughly six Graves' hyperthyroidism patients, the study also compared T-cell repertoires from thyroid tissue with T-cell repertoires from blood. Once sampling was done, hyperthyroidism patients were given methimazole at a starting dose of 30 mg daily, whereas ophthalmopathy patients were given high-dose intravenous methylprednisolone. TCR Vbeta CDR3 sequencing of some 140 peripheral blood samples (roughly 41 ophthalmopathy, roughly 74 hyperthyroidism and around 17 progressor patients) is reported in the paper. What the work shows at the level of the full study, not this receptor alone: A model built on a 13 V-J signature distinguished ophthalmopathy from stable hyperthyroidism, reaching 87.88% sensitivity and around 81% specificity in cross-validation and 80%/75% in testing. In validation, progression to ophthalmopathy was predicted by the model with approximately 67% sensitivity and around 75% specificity, a median of around 5.9 months before onset. Most expanded thyroid clonotypes (frequency above 0.001) were also detected in blood, suggesting blood repertoires may reflect thyroid immune responses. Sample size was not statistically predetermined, and blinding of investigators to group allocation was not performed.

Points on this clonotype: No antigen is known for it. The record has no base qualities; no much larger clone is one base away.

The TCR beta CDR3 regions were amplified from RNA transcripts. The TCR CDR3 was subjected to a first round of RT-PCR using the HTBI primer set and the Qiagen OneStep RT-PCR kit. Libraries were constructed in a second round of multiplex PCR, after which size selection and purification were performed. Sequencing of the libraries was done on an Illumina HiSeq2000 using paired-end 100 bp reads. In the source study's methods: SOAPnuke was used to process the raw data, removing reads that contained adapters or uncalled bases, had a mean Phred below 15, or lacked an exact match to the constant primer or identifier. COPE v1.2.5 was used to merge the high-quality paired reads, and each unique nucleotide sequence was defined as a clonotype. MiTCR v1.1 was used to align the clonotypes against IMGT TRBV, TRBD and TRBJ reference segments. The analysis was restricted to V-J combinations with a frequency above 0.0001, which together covered about 99% of the repertoires. The TCS score was defined as the ratio of F50 (clonal expansion) to E x V (chaos), calculated using BLOSUM62-based TCRdist between CDR3 peptides within each V-J. Welch's t-statistics and random forest reduced some 510 V-J features to around 14, which were used in a naive Bayes classifier (R e1071). The public reads were reanalyzed by TCRdb: fastp trimming at Q25, MiXCR alignment, in-frame beta chains only. Rows are combined by CDR3 protein, so each entry shows the most common genes and DNA. In this record, the V and J calls reflect TCRdb's handling and not the investigators' own analysis. This sample comprises roughly 640,000 distinct CDR3 sequences, 16% of them detected only once. 3% to 4% of the sample goes to the ten largest clones.

The cysteine opens and the phenylalanine closes a CDR3 of 15 amino acids. The read is trimmed to its CDR3 DNA, 45 bases read in frame from base 1. Here V drops 3 bases and J drops 7 bases, and the junction holds 9 bases not matched to any gene. Looking up the germline V gene (reference sequence) yields CDR1 DFQATT and CDR2 SNEGSKA. In the ophthalmopathy patients, disease was moderately to severely active, with a Clinical Activity Score of 3 or more, a NOSPECS grade of 4 or more, and a duration of less than 3 months. Patients with uncontrolled infections, other autoimmune diseases, pregnancy or lactation were excluded. Diagnoses were established on the basis of clinical symptoms, serum thyroxine and TRAb, thyroid ultrasound, and orbital computed tomography. PBMCs were separated from 8 to 10 ml of fresh peripheral blood using Ficoll-Paque density gradient centrifugation. Trizol reagent was used to extract total RNA, and RNA quality was then checked on an Agilent 2100 Bioanalyzer.

The TCR originated in a middle-aged woman with Graves' ophthalmopathy. The specimen sequenced was blood. Rearrangement joined TRBV20-1 to TRBJ2-3; TRBD2 agrees with 11 junctional bases. The encoded CDR3 is CSASGGTSGLHTQYF. The DNA sequence reads TGCAGTGCTAGTGGGGGGACTAGCGGACTTCATACGCAGTATTTT.